Sequencing of this T cell receptor (beta chain) was carried out in a study of CD8+ T cells in alopecia areata. Across the whole study: Scoring of severity for treated patients was based on percentage of affected scalp area.

As the sequencing template, cDNA was produced by extracting RNA and reverse transcribing it. The table came from immunoSEQ multiplex PCR; TCRdb's copy has only in-frame clones and leaves some out. The sample includes around 180,000 clones, less than 65% of them seen just once. The CDR3 is 17 residues long. V was pared by 0 bases and J by 1 base, with 13 bases between. Treatment defined: oral pan-JAK inhibitor, 5-10 mg twice daily. Of note for this clone: Its antigen is still unknown.

Study findings and constraints: Scalp and blood retained many expanded lesional clones during tofacitinib. Sequenced scalp T cells also include alphabeta T cells resident in normal skin. Scalp clonality, together with expanded CD8+ clones among the top 100, fell significantly with tofacitinib.

J is TRBJ1-5 and V is TRBV23-1, with D tentatively TRBD1 (6 bases). TRBV23-1 is known as an ORF, though its function is uncertain. The source is a human donor with alopecia areata. Sequenced material: CD4+ T cells sorted from blood, taken at week 24, from a patient treated with tofacitinib. CDR3 sequence: CASSQSRQVGSNQPQHF. The CDR3 DNA reads as TGCGCCAGCAGTCAATCCAGACAGGTGGGGAGCAATCAGCCCCAGCATTTT.